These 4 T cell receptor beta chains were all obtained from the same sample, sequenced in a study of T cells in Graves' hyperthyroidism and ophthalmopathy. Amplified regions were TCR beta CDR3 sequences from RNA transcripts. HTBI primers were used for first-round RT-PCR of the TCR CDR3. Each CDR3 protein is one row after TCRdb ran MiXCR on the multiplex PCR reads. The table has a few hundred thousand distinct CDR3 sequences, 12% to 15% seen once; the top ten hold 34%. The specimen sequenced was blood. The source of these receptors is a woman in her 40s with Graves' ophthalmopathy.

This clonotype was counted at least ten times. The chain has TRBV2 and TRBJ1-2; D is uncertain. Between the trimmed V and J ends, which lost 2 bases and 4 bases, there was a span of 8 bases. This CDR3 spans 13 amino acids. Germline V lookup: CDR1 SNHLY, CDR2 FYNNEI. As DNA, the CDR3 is TGTGCCAGCAGTGAAACTCAGGCCTATGGCTACACCTTC. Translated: CASSETQAYGYTF.

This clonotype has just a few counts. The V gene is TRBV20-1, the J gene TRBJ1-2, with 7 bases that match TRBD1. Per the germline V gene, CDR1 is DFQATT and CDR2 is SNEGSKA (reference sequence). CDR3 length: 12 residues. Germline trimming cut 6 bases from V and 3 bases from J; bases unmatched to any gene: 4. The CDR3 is CSAPGTDYGYTF. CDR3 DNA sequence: TGCAGTGCGCCCGGGACAGACTATGGCTACACCTTC.

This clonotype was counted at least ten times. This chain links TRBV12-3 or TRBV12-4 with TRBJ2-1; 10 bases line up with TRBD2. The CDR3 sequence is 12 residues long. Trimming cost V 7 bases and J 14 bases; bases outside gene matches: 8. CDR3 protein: CASTIGLAGEFF. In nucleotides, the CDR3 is TGTGCCAGCACTATAGGCCTAGCGGGAGAGTTCTTC.

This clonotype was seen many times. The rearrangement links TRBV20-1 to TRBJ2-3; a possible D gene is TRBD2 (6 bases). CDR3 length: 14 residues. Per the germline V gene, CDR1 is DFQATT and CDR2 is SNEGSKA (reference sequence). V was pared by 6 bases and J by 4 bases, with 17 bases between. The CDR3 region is CSAPIWPGADTQYF. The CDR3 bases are TGCAGTGCCCCCATTTGGCCGGGAGCAGATACGCAGTATTTT.